The present entry profiles one T cell receptor beta chain with its context. The antigen remains unidentified. This specimen comes from a study of cytomegalovirus exposure and HLA in healthy donors. Study context: The study's early data release held 80 million to 95 million unique TCRs from HLA-typed donors. When 350 to 500 donors were genotyped, more than 70% of them were found to fall in the Caucasian-associated ancestry cluster. The study's findings and limits: TCR beta V segments were, for the most part, productive about 87% or about 30% of the time in an earlier analysis. Information on immune exposure was restricted to one variable (CMV serostatus).

CDR3 size: 15 residues. V gave up 0 bases and J gave up 6 bases, with 12 bases separating them. Germline-derived CDR1 and CDR2 are MGHRA and YSYEKL. 60 Vbeta and 13 Jbeta primers were used in PCR. The data were produced by immunoSEQ multiplex PCR, yet TCRdb's version contains in-frame clones alone and is incomplete. The table includes about 67,000 clones, roughly 78% detected once. The specimen sequenced was PBMCs. The V call is TRBV4-1, the J call TRBJ1-5; weak D call: TRBD1 (6 bases). The sequence was collected from a man aged 35-49 years in good health and CMV-seronegative. The CDR3 loop is CASSQEWGGGQPQHF. In nucleotides, the CDR3 is TGCGCCAGCAGCCAAGAGTGGGGAGGGGGTCAGCCCCAGCATTTT.